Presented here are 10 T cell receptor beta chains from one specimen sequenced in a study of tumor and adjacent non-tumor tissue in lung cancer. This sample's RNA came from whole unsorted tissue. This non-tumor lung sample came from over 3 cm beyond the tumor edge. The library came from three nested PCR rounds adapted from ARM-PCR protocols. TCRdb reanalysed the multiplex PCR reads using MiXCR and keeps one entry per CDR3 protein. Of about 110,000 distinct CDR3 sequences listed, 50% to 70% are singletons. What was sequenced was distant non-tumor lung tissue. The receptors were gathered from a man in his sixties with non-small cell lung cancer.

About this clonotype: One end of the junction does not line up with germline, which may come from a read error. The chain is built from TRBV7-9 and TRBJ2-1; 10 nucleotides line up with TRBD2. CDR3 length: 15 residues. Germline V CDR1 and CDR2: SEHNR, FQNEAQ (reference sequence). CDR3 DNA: TGTGCCAACAGCCCACTAGCGGGGTCCTACAATGAGCATTTCTTC. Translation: CANSPLAGSYNEHFF.

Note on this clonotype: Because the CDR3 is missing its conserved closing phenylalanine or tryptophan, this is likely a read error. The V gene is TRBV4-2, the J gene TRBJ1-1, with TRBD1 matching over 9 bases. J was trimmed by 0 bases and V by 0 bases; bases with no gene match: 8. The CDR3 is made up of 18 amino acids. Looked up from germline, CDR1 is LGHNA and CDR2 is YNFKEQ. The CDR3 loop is CASSQEDRGIELNTEAFL. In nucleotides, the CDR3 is TGTGCCAGCAGCCAAGAAGACAGGGGGATCGAGCTGAACACTGAAGCTTTCCTT.

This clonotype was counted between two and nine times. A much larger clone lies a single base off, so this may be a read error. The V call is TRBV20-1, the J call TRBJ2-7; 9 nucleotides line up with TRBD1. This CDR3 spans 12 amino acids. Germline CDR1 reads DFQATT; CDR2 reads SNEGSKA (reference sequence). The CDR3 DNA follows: TGCAGTGCTCGGGACAGGGCTTACGATCAGTACTTC. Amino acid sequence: CSARDRAYDQYF.

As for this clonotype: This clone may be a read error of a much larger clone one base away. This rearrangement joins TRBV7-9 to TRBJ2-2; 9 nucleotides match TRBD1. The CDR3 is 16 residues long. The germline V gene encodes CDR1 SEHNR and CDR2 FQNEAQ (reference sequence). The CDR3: CVSSPVTGGLTGELFF. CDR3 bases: TGTGTCAGCTCCCCCGTAACAGGGGGCTTGACCGGGGAGCTGTTTTTT.

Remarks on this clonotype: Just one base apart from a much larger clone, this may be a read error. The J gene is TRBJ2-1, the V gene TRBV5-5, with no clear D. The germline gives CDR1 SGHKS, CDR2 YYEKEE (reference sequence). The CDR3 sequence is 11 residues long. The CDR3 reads CASTLLLEQFF. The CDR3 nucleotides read TGTGCCAGCACCTTGTTACTAGAGCAGTTCTTC.

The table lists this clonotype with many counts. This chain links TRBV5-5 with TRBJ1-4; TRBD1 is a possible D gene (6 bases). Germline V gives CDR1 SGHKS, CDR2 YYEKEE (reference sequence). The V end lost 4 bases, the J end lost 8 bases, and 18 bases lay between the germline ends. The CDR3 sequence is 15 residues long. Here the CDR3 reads CASSLWGGLGEKLFF. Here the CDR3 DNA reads TGTGCCAGCAGCCTGTGGGGGGGCCTTGGGGAAAAACTGTTTTTT.

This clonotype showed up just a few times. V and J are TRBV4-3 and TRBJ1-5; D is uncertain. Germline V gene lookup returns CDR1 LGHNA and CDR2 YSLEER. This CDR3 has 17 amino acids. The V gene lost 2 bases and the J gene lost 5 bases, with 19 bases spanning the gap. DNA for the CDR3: TGCGCCAGCAGCCAAACGGTTGGGCCAGTGGGCTATCAGCCCCAGCATTTT. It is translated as CASSQTVGPVGYQPQHF.

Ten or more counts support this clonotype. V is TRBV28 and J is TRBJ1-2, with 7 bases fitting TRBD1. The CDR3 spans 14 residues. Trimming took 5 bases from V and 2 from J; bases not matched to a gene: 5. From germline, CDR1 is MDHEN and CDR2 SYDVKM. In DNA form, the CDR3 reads TGTGCCAGCAGTCCGACAGGGTCAAACTATGGCTACACCTTC. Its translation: CASSPTGSNYGYTF.

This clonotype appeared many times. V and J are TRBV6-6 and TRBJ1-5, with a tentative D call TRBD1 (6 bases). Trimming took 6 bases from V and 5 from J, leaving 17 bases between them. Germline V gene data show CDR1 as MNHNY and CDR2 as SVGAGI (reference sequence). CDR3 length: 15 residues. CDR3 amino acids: CASSVGQPKDQPQHF. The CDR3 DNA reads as TGTGCCAGCAGCGTCGGACAGCCAAAGGATCAGCCCCAGCATTTT.

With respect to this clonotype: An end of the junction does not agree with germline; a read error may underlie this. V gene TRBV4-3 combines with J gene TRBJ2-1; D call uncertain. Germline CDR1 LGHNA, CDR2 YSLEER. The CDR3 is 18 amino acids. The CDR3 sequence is CASSQDLAVGSSCNVQFF. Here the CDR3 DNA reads TGCGCCAGCAGCCAAGATTTGGCGGTCGGCAGCTCCTGCAATGTGCAGTTCTTC.